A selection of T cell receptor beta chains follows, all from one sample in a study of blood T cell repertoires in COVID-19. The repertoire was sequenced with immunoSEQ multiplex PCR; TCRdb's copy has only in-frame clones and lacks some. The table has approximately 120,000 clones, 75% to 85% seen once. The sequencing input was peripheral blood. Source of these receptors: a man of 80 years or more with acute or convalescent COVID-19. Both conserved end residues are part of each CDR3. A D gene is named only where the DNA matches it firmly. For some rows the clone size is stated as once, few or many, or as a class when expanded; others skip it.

TGTGCCAGCAGCGAAAGGGGGCCGGGTGAAAAACTGTTTTTT	CASSERGPGEKLFF	NA	TRBD1	TRBJ1-4	TRBV28
TGTGCCAGTAGTCCAAGCGGGGGGATGACGGGAAAGACCCAGTACTTC	CASSPSGGMTGKTQYF	NA	TRBD2	TRBJ2-5	TRBV19
TGCGCCAGCAGCAGAGCCGGGACAGTCAACAATGAGCAGTTCTTC	CASSRAGTVNNEQFF	NA	TRBD1	TRBJ2-1	TRBV5-1
TGTGCCAGCAGCCAGGATAGGGGGAGTTACACCATATATTTT	CASSQDRGSYTIYF	NA	NA	TRBJ1-3	TRBV4-2
TGTGCCAGCAGTCGATCTAGCGGGGGAAACCAAGAGACCCAGTACTTC	CASSRSSGGNQETQYF	once	TRBD2	TRBJ2-5	TRBV5-4
TGTGCCACCAGCAGAGGACAGGGATCTTTCGATGAGCAGTTCTTC	CATSRGQGSFDEQFF	NA	TRBD1	TRBJ2-1	TRBV15
TGTGCCAGCAGTTACATGGCCAAAGCGGGAGAGCAGTACTTC	CASSYMAKAGEQYF	NA	TRBD2	TRBJ2-7	TRBV6-5
TGCGCCAGCAGCCAACCACAGGGAGTTGGAAACACCATATATTTT	CASSQPQGVGNTIYF	NA	NA	TRBJ1-3	TRBV4-1
TGTGCCAGCAGTTTATTTGGGACAGGGACTTCACCCCTCCACTTT	CASSLFGTGTSPLHF	NA	TRBD1	TRBJ1-6	TRBV27
TGTGCCAGCAGCCAAGTTAAACAGGCTGGCGCCAACGTCCTGACTTTC	CASSQVKQAGANVLTF	NA	NA	TRBJ2-6	TRBV4-2
TGTGCCAGCAGCTTGGCCTCGGGGGGCTCCTACAATGAGCAGTTCTTC	CASSLASGGSYNEQFF	NA	TRBD2	TRBJ2-1	TRBV5-6
TGTGCCAGTACCTGGGGCGGCACCGGGGAGCTGTTTTTT	CASTWGGTGELFF	NA	NA	TRBJ2-2	TRBV19
TGTGCCAGCAGCTTAGTGGGGGGATTGACCGGGGAGCTGTTTTTT	CASSLVGGLTGELFF	NA	NA	TRBJ2-2	TRBV11-2
TGTGCCACCCCCCGAAGAGGGGGAGGGGACGGTGAAGCTTTCTTT	CATPRRGGGDGEAFF	NA	NA	TRBJ1-1	TRBV6-5
TGTGCCAGCAGCCAAGCTCAGGGGGCCTACGAGCAGTACTTC	CASSQAQGAYEQYF	few	TRBD1	TRBJ2-7	TRBV4-2
TGTGCCAGCACACGGACAGCGAACACCGGGGAGCTGTTTTTT	CASTRTANTGELFF	NA	NA	TRBJ2-2	TRBV6-5
TGTGCCAGCATCGTAGCGGGGGTCCTCGGCAGTGAGCAGTTCTTC	CASIVAGVLGSEQFF	NA	TRBD2	TRBJ2-1	TRBV6-5
TGCGCCAGCAGCTTGCACCTCCAGGGGGCGTCCTACAATGAGCAGTTCTTC	CASSLHLQGASYNEQFF	NA	TRBD1	TRBJ2-1	TRBV5-1
TGCGCCAGCAGCCTGATAGACAGAGACAACTATGGCTACACCTTC	CASSLIDRDNYGYTF	few	NA	TRBJ1-2	TRBV4-3
TGTGCCAGCAGCCTGCAGGGCATCTCCACCTTC	CASSLQGISTF	NA	NA	TRBJ1-2	TRBV7-8
TGTGCCAGCAGTTCGGGACAGGGGATCCAGCCCCAGCATTTT	CASSSGQGIQPQHF	few	TRBD1	TRBJ1-5	TRBV28
TGTGCCAGCAGTGCTTACAGGGGGGCAGATACGCAGTATTTT	CASSAYRGADTQYF	few	TRBD1	TRBJ2-3	TRBV2
TGTGCCAGCAGCGCAAGACAGGGTGGCAACTATGGCTACACCTTC	CASSARQGGNYGYTF	NA	TRBD1	TRBJ1-2	TRBV7-9
TGTGCCAGCAGCATCCCCCGAGAGGGTGGTGGAAACACCATATATTTT	CASSIPREGGGNTIYF	NA	NA	TRBJ1-3	TRBV9
TGTGCCATCAGTCGGACAGGGATCGGCGGTGCTAACACAGATACGCAGTATTTT	CAISRTGIGGANTDTQYF	NA	TRBD1	TRBJ2-3	TRBV10-3
TGTGCCAGCAGTGGGGACAGTCAGCCGGGGGAGCCCCAGCATTTT	CASSGDSQPGEPQHF	NA	TRBD1	TRBJ1-5	TRBV2
TGTGCCAGCAGCCCTCGACAGGGGAATGAGCAGTTCTTC	CASSPRQGNEQFF	NA	TRBD1	TRBJ2-1	TRBV7-2